This T cell receptor (beta chain) originates from a study of OX40 agonist ivuxolimab in advanced cancers. Study-wide findings and caveats: Among the lowest peripheral clonal expansion occurred in 0.1-3.0 mg/kg partial responders.

Here immunoSEQ multiplex PCR was the method, and the copy in TCRdb shows in-frame clones only, minus some. The sample lists nearly 110,000 clones; 90% were seen once. The V end lost 5 bases, the J end lost 3 bases, and 14 bases lay between the germline ends. In germline, CDR1 is LNHDA, CDR2 SQIVND (reference sequence). This CDR3 spans 14 amino acids. As regards this clone: Its antigen is unidentified.

The J gene is TRBJ2-7, the V gene TRBV19; D ambiguous. The TCR was taken from an adult with an advanced solid tumor such as melanoma, head and neck, liver or kidney cancer. This specimen consisted of CD4+ or CD8+ T cells sorted from blood, obtained in a trial of the OX40 agonist ivuxolimab. Here the CDR3 DNA reads TGTGCCAGTAGTTTGTCCGACGTGAACTACGAGCAGTACTTC. This codes for CASSLSDVNYEQYF.